Listed below are T cell receptor beta chains from one sample, sequenced in a study of blood T cell repertoires in COVID-19. Here immunoSEQ multiplex PCR was the method, and the copy in TCRdb shows in-frame clones only, minus some. The table lists about 200,000 clones, more than 75% of them singletons, with 3% to 3.5% in the top ten. Sequenced input: peripheral blood. The source is a man aged 55 to 70 with acute or convalescent COVID-19. Both conserved end residues are part of each CDR3. The D gene is left open where the match is weak. Clone size is given for some rows only: seen once, a few or many times, or a class if the clone is expanded.

clone size	D gene	J gene	V gene	CDR3 DNA	CDR3 protein
-	TRBD1	TRBJ2-2	TRBV5-1	TGCGCCACCCGTGTGGACAGGGTACCCGGGGAGCTGTTTTTT	CATRVDRVPGELFF
-	-	TRBJ2-6	TRBV27	TGTGCCAGCGCCGACAGTATAGGAACCTCTGGGGCCAACGTCCTGACTTTC	CASADSIGTSGANVLTF
-	-	TRBJ2-7	TRBV27	TGTGCCAGCAGTTTATTGGCCCGCTCGGAGCAGTACTTC	CASSLLARSEQYF
-	-	TRBJ2-3	TRBV19	TGTGCCAGTAGTATTCGGAGGGGGGGCAGAGAAGATACGCAGTATTTT	CASSIRRGGREDTQYF
-	-	TRBJ2-2	TRBV27	TGTGCCAGCAGTTTCAACAGGGTTACCGGGGAGCTGTTTTTT	CASSFNRVTGELFF
-	TRBD1	TRBJ2-7	TRBV23-1	TGCGCCAGCAGATCCGGGACAGGGCTCCCCGAGCAGTACTTC	CASRSGTGLPEQYF
-	-	TRBJ2-5	TRBV2	TGTGCCAGCAACCGTCACGGGTCACCTCAAGAGACCCAGTACTTC	CASNRHGSPQETQYF
-	TRBD2	TRBJ2-5	TRBV6-5	TGTGCCGCCGTCGTGCTAGCGGGGGGGCGGGAGACCCAGTACTTC	CAAVVLAGGRETQYF
-	TRBD2	TRBJ2-3	TRBV5-1	TGCGCCAGCAGTCGAACCCCGGGACTAGCGGGGAGCACAGATACGCAGTATTTT	CASSRTPGLAGSTDTQYF
once	TRBD2	TRBJ2-3	TRBV18	TGTGCCAGCTCACCACGACTAGCGGGGGCCTTCCCGGATACGCAGTATTTT	CASSPRLAGAFPDTQYF
-	TRBD1	TRBJ2-7	TRBV3-1/TRBV3-2	TGTGCCAGCAGCCAAGATATGGGGACAGGGAGGGCCTACGAGCAGTACTTC	CASSQDMGTGRAYEQYF
-	TRBD1	TRBJ1-1	TRBV18	TGTGCCAGCTCACCCACGACAGGGTTCAACACTGAAGCTTTCTTT	CASSPTTGFNTEAFF
-	TRBD2	TRBJ2-1	TRBV5-4	TGTGCCAGCAGCTTGACAGCGACTAGCGTCGGAAATGAGCAGTTCTTC	CASSLTATSVGNEQFF
-	TRBD2	TRBJ2-4	TRBV28	TGTGCCAGCAGACCAGGACTAGCGGTCAAAAACATTCAGTACTTC	CASRPGLAVKNIQYF